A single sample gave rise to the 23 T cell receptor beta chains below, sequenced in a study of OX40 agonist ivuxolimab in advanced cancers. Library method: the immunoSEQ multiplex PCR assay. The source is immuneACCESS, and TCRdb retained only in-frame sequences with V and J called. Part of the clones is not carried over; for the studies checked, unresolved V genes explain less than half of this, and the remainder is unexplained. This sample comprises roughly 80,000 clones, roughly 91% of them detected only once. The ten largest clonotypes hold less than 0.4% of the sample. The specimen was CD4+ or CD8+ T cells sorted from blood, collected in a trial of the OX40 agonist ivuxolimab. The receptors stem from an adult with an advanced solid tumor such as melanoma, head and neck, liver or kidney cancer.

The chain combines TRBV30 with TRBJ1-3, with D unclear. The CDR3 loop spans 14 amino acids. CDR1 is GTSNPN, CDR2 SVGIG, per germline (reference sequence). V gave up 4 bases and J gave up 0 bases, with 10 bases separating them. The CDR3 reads CAWKAGNSGNTIYF. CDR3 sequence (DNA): TGTGCCTGGAAGGCAGGCAACTCTGGAAACACCATATATTTT.

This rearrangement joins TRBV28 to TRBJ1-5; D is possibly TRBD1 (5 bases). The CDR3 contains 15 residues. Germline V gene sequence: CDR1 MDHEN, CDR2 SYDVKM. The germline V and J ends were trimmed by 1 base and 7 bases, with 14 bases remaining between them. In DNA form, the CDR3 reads TGTGCCAGCAGTTTATCGCAGGGCGTCAGCCAGCCCCAGCATTTT. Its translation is CASSLSQGVSQPQHF.

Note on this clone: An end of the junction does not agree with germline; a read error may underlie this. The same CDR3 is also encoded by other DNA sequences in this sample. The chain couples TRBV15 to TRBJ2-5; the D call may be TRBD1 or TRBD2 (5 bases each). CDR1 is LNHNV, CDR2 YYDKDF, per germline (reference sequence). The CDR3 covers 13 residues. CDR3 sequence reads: CATSRGDDTPQYF. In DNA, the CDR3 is TGTGCCACTAGCAGAGGGGACGATACCCCCCAGTACTTC.

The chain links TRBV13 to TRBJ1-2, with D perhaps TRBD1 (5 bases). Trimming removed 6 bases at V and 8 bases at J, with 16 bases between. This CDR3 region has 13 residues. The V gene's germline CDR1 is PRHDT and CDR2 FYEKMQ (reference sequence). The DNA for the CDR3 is TGTGCCAGCAGAGCGGGACGGATGGCCGGCTACACCTTC. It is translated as CASRAGRMAGYTF.

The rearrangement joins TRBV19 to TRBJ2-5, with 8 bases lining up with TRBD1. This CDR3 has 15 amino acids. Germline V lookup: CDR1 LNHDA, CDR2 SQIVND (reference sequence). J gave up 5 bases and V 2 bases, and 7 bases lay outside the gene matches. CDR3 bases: TGTGCCAGTAGTATACTCGGGACAGGAAGGGAGACCCAGTACTTC. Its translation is CASSILGTGRETQYF. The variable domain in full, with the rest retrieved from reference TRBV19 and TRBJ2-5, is DGGITQSPKYLFRKEGQNVTLSCEQNLNHDAMYWYRQDPGQGLRLIYYSQIVNDFQKGDIAEGYSVSREKKESFPLTVTSAQKNPTAFYLCASSILGTGRETQYFGPGTRLLVL.

The CDR3 coding sequence is TGTGCCAGCGGGGAAGATACGCAGTATTTT. Translating gives CASGEDTQYF. The chain is built from TRBV2 and TRBJ2-3; no reliable D call. Germline assignment: CDR1 SNHLY and CDR2 FYNNEI. CDR3 length: 10 residues. V was shortened by 8 bases and J by 5 bases, with 5 bases between the two germline ends.

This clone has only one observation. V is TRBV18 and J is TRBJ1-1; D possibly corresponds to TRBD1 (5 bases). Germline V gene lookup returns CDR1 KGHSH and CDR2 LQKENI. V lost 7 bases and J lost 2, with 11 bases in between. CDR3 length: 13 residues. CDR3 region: CASLQDTNTEAFF. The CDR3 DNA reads TGTGCCAGCTTACAGGACACCAACACTGAAGCTTTCTTT.

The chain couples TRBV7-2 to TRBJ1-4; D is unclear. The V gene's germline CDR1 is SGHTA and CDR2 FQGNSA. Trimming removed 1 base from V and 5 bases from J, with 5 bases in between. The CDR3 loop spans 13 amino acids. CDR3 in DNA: TGTGCCAGCAGCTTAGTCCAGAATGAAAAACTGTTTTTT. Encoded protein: CASSLVQNEKLFF.

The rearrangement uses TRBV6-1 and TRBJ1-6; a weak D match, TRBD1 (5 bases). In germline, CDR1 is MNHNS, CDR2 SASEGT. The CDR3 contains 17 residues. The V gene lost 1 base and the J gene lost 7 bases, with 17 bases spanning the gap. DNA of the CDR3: TGTGCCAGCAGTGAAGTGGGGCCCCCACTAAGAAATTCACCCCTCCACTTT. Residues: CASSEVGPPLRNSPLHF.

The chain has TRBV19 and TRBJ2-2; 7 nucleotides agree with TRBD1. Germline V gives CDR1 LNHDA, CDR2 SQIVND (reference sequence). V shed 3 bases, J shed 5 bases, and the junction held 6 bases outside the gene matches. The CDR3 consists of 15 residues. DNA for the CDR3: TGTGCCAGTAGTATCCGAGGGGGCGCGACCGGGGAGCTGTTTTTT. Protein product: CASSIRGGATGELFF.

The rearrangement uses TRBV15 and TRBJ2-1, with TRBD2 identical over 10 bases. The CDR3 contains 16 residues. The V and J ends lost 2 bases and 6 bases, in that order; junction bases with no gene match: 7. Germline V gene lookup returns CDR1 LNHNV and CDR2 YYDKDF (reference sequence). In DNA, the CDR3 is TGTGCCACCAGCAGACAAGCGGGGGGGCCCCCCAATGAGCAGTTCTTC. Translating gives CATSRQAGGPPNEQFF. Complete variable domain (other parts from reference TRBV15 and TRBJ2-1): DAMVIQNPRYQVTQFGKPVTLSCSQTLNHNVMYWYQQKSSQAPKLLFHYYDKDFNNEADTPDNFQSRRPNTSFCFLDIRSPGLGDTAMYLCATSRQAGGPPNEQFFGPGTRLTVL.

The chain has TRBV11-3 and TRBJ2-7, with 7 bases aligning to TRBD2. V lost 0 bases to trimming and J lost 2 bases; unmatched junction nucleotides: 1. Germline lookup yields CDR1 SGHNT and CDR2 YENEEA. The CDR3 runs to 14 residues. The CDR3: CASSLESGTYEQYF. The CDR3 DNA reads TGTGCCAGCAGCTTAGAGAGCGGGACCTACGAGCAGTACTTC.

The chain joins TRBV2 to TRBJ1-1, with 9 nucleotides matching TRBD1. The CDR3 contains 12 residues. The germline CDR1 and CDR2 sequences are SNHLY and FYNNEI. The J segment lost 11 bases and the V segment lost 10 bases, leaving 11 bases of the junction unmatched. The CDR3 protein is CAIKTGGVVAFF. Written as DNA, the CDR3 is TGTGCCATAAAGACAGGGGGTGTTGTGGCTTTCTTT.

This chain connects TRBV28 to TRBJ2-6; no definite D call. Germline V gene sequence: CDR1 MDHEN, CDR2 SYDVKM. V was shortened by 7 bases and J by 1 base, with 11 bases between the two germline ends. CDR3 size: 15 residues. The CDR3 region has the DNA TGTGCCAGCACCCGACCCGCTTCTGGGGCCAACGTCCTGACTTTC. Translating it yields CASTRPASGANVLTF.

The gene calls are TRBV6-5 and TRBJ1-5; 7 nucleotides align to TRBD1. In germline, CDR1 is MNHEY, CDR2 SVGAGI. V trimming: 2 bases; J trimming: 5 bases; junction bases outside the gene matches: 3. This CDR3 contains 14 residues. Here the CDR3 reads CASSYDRVDQPQHF. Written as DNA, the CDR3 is TGTGCCAGCAGTTACGACAGGGTCGATCAGCCCCAGCATTTT.

The CDR3 DNA is TGTGCCAGCAGCTTGGGGGGACAGGGGGCAGAGACCCAGTACTTC. It is translated as CASSLGGQGAETQYF. The chain has TRBV5-4 and TRBJ2-5; 12 bases align to TRBD1. CDR1 SGHNT and CDR2 YYREEE come from the germline V gene (reference sequence). V trimming: 0 bases; J trimming: 4 bases; junction bases outside the gene matches: 1. The CDR3 loop spans 15 amino acids.

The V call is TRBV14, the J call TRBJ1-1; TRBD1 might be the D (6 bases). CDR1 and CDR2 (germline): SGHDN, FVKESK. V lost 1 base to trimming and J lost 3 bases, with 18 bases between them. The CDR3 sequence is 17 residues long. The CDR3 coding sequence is TGTGCCAGCAGCCAAGCCCGGAGGCAGGGGTTGCACACTGAAGCTTTCTTT. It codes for CASSQARRQGLHTEAFF.

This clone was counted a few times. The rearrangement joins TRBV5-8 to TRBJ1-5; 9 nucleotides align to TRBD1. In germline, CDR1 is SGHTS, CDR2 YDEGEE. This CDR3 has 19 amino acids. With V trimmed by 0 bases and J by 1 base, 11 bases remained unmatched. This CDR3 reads CASSLGRVRGQGSNQPQHF. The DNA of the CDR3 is TGTGCCAGCAGCTTGGGACGGGTTCGGGGACAGGGAAGCAATCAGCCCCAGCATTTT.

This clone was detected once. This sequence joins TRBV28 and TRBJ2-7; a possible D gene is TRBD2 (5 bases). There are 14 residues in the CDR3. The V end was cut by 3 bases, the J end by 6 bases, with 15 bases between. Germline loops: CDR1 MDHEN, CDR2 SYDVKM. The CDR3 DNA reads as TGTGCCAGCAGTTTTCCCCCCCGAGCGGCCGAGCAGTACTTC. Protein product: CASSFPPRAAEQYF.

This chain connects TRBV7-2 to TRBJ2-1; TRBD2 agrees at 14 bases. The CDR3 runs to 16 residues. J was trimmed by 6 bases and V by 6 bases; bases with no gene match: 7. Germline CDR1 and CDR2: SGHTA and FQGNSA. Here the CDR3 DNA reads TGTGCCAGCAGGTTTCCGGGACTAGCGGGAGTCAATGAGCAGTTCTTC. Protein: CASRFPGLAGVNEQFF.

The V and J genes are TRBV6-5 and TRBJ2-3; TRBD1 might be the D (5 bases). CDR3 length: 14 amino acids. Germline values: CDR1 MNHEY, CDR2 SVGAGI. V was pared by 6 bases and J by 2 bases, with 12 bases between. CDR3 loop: CASRLAGFTDTQYF. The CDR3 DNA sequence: TGTGCCAGCAGGTTAGCAGGGTTCACAGATACGCAGTATTTT.

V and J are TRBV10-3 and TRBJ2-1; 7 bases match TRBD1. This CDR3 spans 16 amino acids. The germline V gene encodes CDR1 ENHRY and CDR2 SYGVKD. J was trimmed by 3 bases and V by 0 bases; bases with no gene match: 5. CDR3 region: CAISESTGRSYNEQFF. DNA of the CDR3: TGTGCCATCAGTGAGTCGACAGGGAGAAGCTACAATGAGCAGTTCTTC.

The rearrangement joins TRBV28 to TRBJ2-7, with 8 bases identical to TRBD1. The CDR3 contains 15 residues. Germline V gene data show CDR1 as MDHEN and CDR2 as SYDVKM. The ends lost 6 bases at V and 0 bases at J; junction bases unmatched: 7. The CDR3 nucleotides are TGTGCCAGCAGCCCCAGGGGGCGACCCTCCTACGAGCAGTACTTC. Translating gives CASSPRGRPSYEQYF.